The 8 T cell receptor beta chains presented below share a single source sample, sequenced in a study of response to subunit inactivated influenza vaccine. TCRdb processed the RT-PCR reads anew with MiXCR; each CDR3 protein has one entry. The sample includes about 620,000 distinct CDR3 sequences, around 11% of them seen just once. This sample was shared with a second study, whose subject was T cells expressing NK-cell markers. That source notes: For TCR beta, cDNA was produced by 5'RACE template switching with UMIs.

The source was PBMCs from blood, collected on the day of vaccination. The receptors here all came from a man between 45 and 60 years old who received an inactivated influenza vaccine.

This clonotype appeared a few times. This chain connects TRBV5-5 to TRBJ1-1, with 10 bases matching TRBD1. CDR1 and CDR2 from the germline V gene are SGHKS and YYEKEE (reference sequence). This CDR3 spans 15 amino acids. J lost 6 bases, V lost 4 bases, and 9 bases had no gene match. As DNA, the CDR3 is TGTGCCAGCAGCCACAATCTGGGACAGGGGCCTGAAGCTTTCTTT. Protein sequence: CASSHNLGQGPEAFF.

This clonotype was counted a few times. The V call is TRBV4-3, the J call TRBJ2-2, with D unclear. CDR3 length equals 14 residues. Germline V gene sequence: CDR1 LGHNA, CDR2 YSLEER. The ends were cut back, 0 bases at V and 3 bases at J, with 5 bases in the middle. The DNA for the CDR3 is TGCGCCAGCAGCCAAGAAAGGGACACCGGGGAGCTGTTTTTT. It is translated as CASSQERDTGELFF.

The sample holds many counts of this clonotype. This chain links TRBV27 with TRBJ2-5, with 7 nucleotides matching TRBD1. In germline, CDR1 is MNHEY, CDR2 SMNVEV (reference sequence). The CDR3 has 14 residues. Trimming at V came to 2 bases and at J to 1 base, leaving 1 base not matched to a gene. CDR3 nucleotides: TGTGCCAGCAGTTTAAGGGACAGCCAAGAGACCCAGTACTTC. The encoded protein is CASSLRDSQETQYF.

V usage is TRBV6-5 and J usage is TRBJ2-1; D remains ambiguous. CDR3 length: 14 residues. Trimming took off 2 bases at V and 8 bases at J, with 13 bases between the two ends. Germline V gene data show CDR1 as MNHEY and CDR2 as SVGAGI. This CDR3 reads CASSYPEPRDEQFF. The CDR3 nucleotides read TGTGCCAGCAGTTACCCAGAACCCCGTGATGAGCAGTTCTTC.

The V call is TRBV5-1, the J call TRBJ1-2, with D unclear. This CDR3 has 17 amino acids. The V gene's germline CDR1 is SGHRS and CDR2 YFSETQ. V was trimmed by 0 bases and J by 5 bases, leaving 20 bases between them. DNA of the CDR3: TGCGCCAGCAGCTTGGGGTTTCTGGGCAGTTCACTTTATGGCTACACCTTC. It translates to CASSLGFLGSSLYGYTF.

This clonotype was detected ten times or more. The chain joins TRBV11-2 to TRBJ2-1, with 7 bases lining up with TRBD2. J was trimmed by 6 bases and V by 1 base; bases with no gene match: 0. This CDR3 comprises 13 residues. The V gene's germline CDR1 is SGHAT and CDR2 FQNNGV. The CDR3 loop is CASSLGLANEQFF. The CDR3 DNA reads TGTGCCAGCAGCTTAGGACTAGCCAATGAGCAGTTCTTC.

This clonotype was seen many times. The rearrangement links TRBV11-3 to TRBJ2-1; TRBD2 agrees at 7 bases. The V gene end was trimmed by 5 bases and the J gene end by 4 bases; junction bases not matched to a gene: 14. The germline V gene has CDR1 SGHNT and CDR2 YENEEA. The CDR3 contains 17 residues. The CDR3 nucleotides are TGTGCCAGCAGCCCCAGGAGTGGAAGCGGGAATTACAATGAGCAGTTCTTC. Residues: CASSPRSGSGNYNEQFF.

This clonotype has only a few counts. This chain uses TRBV6-1 with TRBJ1-4, with TRBD1 identical over 9 bases. CDR3 size: 17 residues. The germline V gene encodes CDR1 MNHNS and CDR2 SASEGT. J lost 0 bases, V lost 6 bases, and 8 bases had no gene match. The CDR3 DNA follows: TGTGCCAGCAGGAGGGGACAGGGAGGCGCAACTAATGAAAAACTGTTTTTT. Translating it yields CASRRGQGGATNEKLFF.